Listed below are T cell receptor beta chains from one sample, sequenced in a study of T cell changes during pregnancy in multiple sclerosis. The repertoire was sequenced with immunoSEQ multiplex PCR; TCRdb's copy has only in-frame clones and lacks some. Found here are 50,000 or so clones, almost 95% of them singletons; the top ten hold about 0.25%. Sequenced material: CD4+ T cells from peripheral blood mononuclear cells, taken in the third trimester of pregnancy. The source is a female donor with multiple sclerosis, enrolled in a pregnancy study. Both conserved end residues are part of each CDR3. The D gene is left open where the match is weak. Clone size is stated in some rows and not others, as once, few, many or a class when expanded.

>once|NA|TRBJ2-3|TRBV5-1
TGCGCCAGCAGCTCCGGACTGAGCACAGATACGCAGTATTTT
CASSSGLSTDTQYF
>NA|NA|TRBJ1-1|TRBV2
TGTGCCAGCAAATACACAGGGAACACTGAAGCTTTCTTT
CASKYTGNTEAFF
>NA|NA|TRBJ1-6|TRBV5-5
TGTGCCAGCACCGAAACGACAGTTCGCAATTCACCCCTCCACTTT
CASTETTVRNSPLHF
>NA|NA|TRBJ2-1|TRBV2
TGTGCCAGCAATTTTCAGGGGTTCGAGCAGTTCTTC
CASNFQGFEQFF
>NA|NA|TRBJ1-1|TRBV2
TGTGCCAGCAGTGAGGACTACTCCAGATGGACTTTCTTT
CASSEDYSRWTFF
>NA|TRBD1|TRBJ2-2|TRBV9
TGTGCCAGCAGCAACCGACAGGGGGTCACCGGGGAGCTGTTTTTT
CASSNRQGVTGELFF
>NA|TRBD2|TRBJ2-7|TRBV5-1
TGCGCCAGCAGCTCCGGGACTAGGGAGCAGTACTTC
CASSSGTREQYF
>NA|TRBD1|TRBJ2-1|TRBV5-1
TGCGCCAGCAGCCGCGGACAGGGCTCCTACAATGAGCAGTTCTTC
CASSRGQGSYNEQFF
>once|NA|TRBJ1-5|TRBV4-1
TGCGCCAGCAGCTTACAGGACGGCAATCAGCCCCAGCATTTT
CASSLQDGNQPQHF
>NA|NA|TRBJ2-2|TRBV9
TGTGCCAGCAGCCTCCCCCATCGGGGAAACGGGGAGCTGTTTTTT
CASSLPHRGNGELFF
>NA|TRBD2|TRBJ2-1|TRBV11-3
TGTGCCAGCAGCTTGGGACTAGCGGGATTAGGAGAGCAGTTCTTC
CASSLGLAGLGEQFF
>few|TRBD2|TRBJ2-2|TRBV7-9
TGTGCCAGCAGCTTTGGAGGTAGCGGGAGTCCCGGGGAGCTGTTTTTT
CASSFGGSGSPGELFF
>NA|NA|TRBJ1-2|TRBV2
TGTGCCAGCAGTACCCAGGGGTGGGGCTACACCTTC
CASSTQGWGYTF
>NA|TRBD2|TRBJ2-1|TRBV6-5
TGTGCCAGCAGCTCCGGACTAGCGGGTTACAATGAGCAGTTCTTC
CASSSGLAGYNEQFF
>NA|NA|TRBJ2-7|TRBV12-2
TGTGCAAGTCGCCCGGGGGGCGGGATCTCCTACGAGCAGTACTTC
CASRPGGGISYEQYF
>NA|TRBD2|TRBJ2-5|TRBV30
TGTGCCTGGAGTGTAGGTGCGGGGGGGGTAGAGACCCAGTACTTC
CAWSVGAGGVETQYF
>NA|TRBD1|TRBJ1-5|TRBV19
TGTGCCAGTAGTATTTTACAGGGGGGCAATCAGCCCCAGCATTTT
CASSILQGGNQPQHF
>NA|TRBD1|TRBJ2-7|TRBV6-6
TGTGCCAGCAGTCGGGGACAGGGGGTGTCCTACGAGCAGTACTTC
CASSRGQGVSYEQYF
>NA|TRBD1|TRBJ1-4|TRBV30
TGTGCCTGGAGTTGGGCCCAGGGGGTGAATGAAAAACTGTTTTTT
CAWSWAQGVNEKLFF
>NA|NA|TRBJ2-6|TRBV2
TGTGCCAGCAGTGTACAGGGAGCTAGCTCTGGGGCCAACGTCCTGACTTTC
CASSVQGASSGANVLTF
>NA|NA|TRBJ1-5|TRBV28
TGTGCCAGCAGTATTACAGTGGTTAGCAATCAGCCCCAGCATTTT
CASSITVVSNQPQHF
>NA|NA|TRBJ2-5|TRBV15
TGTGCCACCGTTTACGCGGGGATCCTACAGGAGACCCAGTACTTC
CATVYAGILQETQYF
>NA|TRBD1|TRBJ2-7|TRBV4-2
TGTGCCAGCAGCCAAGCGGACAGGGTCACCTACGAGCAGTACTTC
CASSQADRVTYEQYF
>NA|NA|TRBJ2-7|TRBV7-9
TGTGCCAGCAGCCCCCCCCGTAATACCTACGAGCAGTACTTC
CASSPPRNTYEQYF
>NA|NA|TRBJ2-5|TRBV18
TGTGCCAGCTCTACACATCCCCAAGAGACCCAGTACTTC
CASSTHPQETQYF
>NA|NA|TRBJ1-5|TRBV5-5
TGTGCCAGCAGCTTGGCCATGGCTTTGGTTAATCAGCCCCAGCATTTT
CASSLAMALVNQPQHF
>NA|NA|TRBJ1-1|TRBV7-9
TGTGCCAGCAGCTTACAGAGGGACACTGAAGCTTTCTTT
CASSLQRDTEAFF
>NA|TRBD2|TRBJ2-1|TRBV28
TGTGCCAGCAGTTTATCCCGTGGACTAGCGGGAGATGAGCAGTTCTTC
CASSLSRGLAGDEQFF
>NA|TRBD1|TRBJ1-4|TRBV5-6
TGTGCCAGCAGCTTGGCAGGGGGCAGGGAAAAACTGTTTTTT
CASSLAGGREKLFF
>NA|NA|TRBJ1-2|TRBV11-2
TGTGCCAGCAGCTCCCCGCGGGGGATTATTGATGGCTACACCTTC
CASSSPRGIIDGYTF
>once|NA|TRBJ2-5|TRBV5-1
TGCGCCAGCAGCTTGGGCGGGAACCAAGAGACCCAGTACTTC
CASSLGGNQETQYF
>NA|TRBD2|TRBJ2-1|TRBV5-1
TGCGCCAGCAGCTTGGCGGGGGGGCAGGAGTTCTTC
CASSLAGGQEFF
>NA|NA|TRBJ1-1|TRBV6-5
TGTGCCAGCAGTTACGGGAGCCTTAGGAACACTGAAGCTTTCTTT
CASSYGSLRNTEAFF
>NA|TRBD2|TRBJ2-7|TRBV6-1
TGTGCCAGCAGTGAATACGAGGGAGGGGTGAAGCAGTACTTC
CASSEYEGGVKQYF
>once|NA|TRBJ1-6|TRBV27
TGTGCCAGCAGTTTGAGGCCAGGGTCGGGTTCACCCCTCCACTTT
CASSLRPGSGSPLHF
>once|TRBD2|TRBJ2-1|TRBV7-3
TGTGCCAGCAGCTTCACGGCTAGCGGTTACAATGAGCAGTTCTTC
CASSFTASGYNEQFF
>NA|TRBD2|TRBJ2-3|TRBV5-1
TGCGCCAGCAGCTTGACCCCACTAGCGTTAACAGATACGCAGTATTTT
CASSLTPLALTDTQYF
>NA|TRBD1|TRBJ2-7|TRBV28
TGTGCCAGCAGTAAATACAGGGGAGTCACCTACGAGCAGTACTTC
CASSKYRGVTYEQYF
>NA|NA|TRBJ2-3|TRBV5-1
TGCGCCAGCAGCTTGGAGGACTTAACAGATACGCAGTATTTT
CASSLEDLTDTQYF
>NA|TRBD2|TRBJ2-3|TRBV19
TGTGCCAGTAGTGTATATACTAGCGGGGCTATAGATACGCAGTATTTT
CASSVYTSGAIDTQYF
>NA|TRBD2|TRBJ2-3|TRBV5-1
TGCGCCAGCAGCCTGGGGCTTGGACTAGCGGACACAGATACGCAGTATTTT
CASSLGLGLADTDTQYF
>NA|NA|TRBJ1-4|TRBV5-1
TGCGCCAGCAGCTCAGACACGACATATGAAAAACTGTTTTTT
CASSSDTTYEKLFF
>NA|TRBD2|TRBJ2-7|TRBV5-6
TGTGCCAGCAGCCTGGGACTAGCGGGTTCCTACGAGCAGTACTTC
CASSLGLAGSYEQYF
>NA|TRBD2|TRBJ2-3|TRBV7-9
TGTGCCAGCATTAGCGGGCTCACAGATACGCAGTATTTT
CASISGLTDTQYF
>NA|TRBD2|TRBJ2-1|TRBV4-2
TGTGCCAGTCCTTCAAGAACCGGGAGGACTAGCCCTAGCGGCGATGAGCAGTTCTTC
CASPSRTGRTSPSGDEQFF
>NA|NA|TRBJ2-3|TRBV7-3
TGTGCCAGCAGCGCCCTTTCGTCACGAGGCACAGATACGCAGTATTTT
CASSALSSRGTDTQYF